One sample yielded the 8 T cell receptor beta chains listed below, sequenced in a study of regulatory T cells in long-lasting Graves disease. This sample's time point: newly diagnosed GD, antithyroid drugs for less than 3 months. TCR sequences were obtained from RNA taken from PBMCs. iRepertoire HTBI primers and Arm-PCR of CDR3 regions built TCR beta libraries. MiXCR, applied by TCRdb to the multiplex PCR reads, yields one record per CDR3 protein. Here the sample spans over 500,000 distinct CDR3 sequences, roughly 15% being singletons. The same data also contributed to another study, on T cells in Graves' hyperthyroidism and ophthalmopathy.

The sample was peripheral blood mononuclear cells (PBMCs), taken at new diagnosis, from a patient treated with antithyroid drugs. These receptors were obtained from a woman in her 30s with Graves disease.

This clonotype was detected only a few times. The chain couples TRBV18 to TRBJ2-3, with 8 positions matching TRBD2. CDR1 is KGHSH, CDR2 LQKENI, per germline. The CDR3 runs 12 residues. V lost 8 bases to trimming and J lost 9 bases; unmatched junction nucleotides: 7. As DNA, the CDR3 is TGTGCCAGCCGGACTAGCCAAGACACGCAGTATTTT. Translation gives CASRTSQDTQYF.

This clonotype was detected many times. The chain has TRBV6-1 and TRBJ1-5; D is perhaps TRBD1 (6 bases). Trimming pared 4 bases from V and 0 bases from J, leaving 13 bases between. CDR3 length equals 16 residues. The germline V gene has CDR1 MNHNS and CDR2 SASEGT. DNA of the CDR3: TGTGCCAGCAGTGCACAGGGACCCTATAGCAATCAGCCCCAGCATTTT. This codes for CASSAQGPYSNQPQHF.

The chain is built from TRBV7-8 and TRBJ2-1; D uncertain. The germline V gene encodes CDR1 SGHVS and CDR2 FQNEAQ. The CDR3 extends over 15 amino acids. The ends were cut back, 2 bases at V and 2 bases at J, with 10 bases in the middle. CDR3 DNA sequence: TGTGCCAGCAGCTTACGAGAGAACGCCTACAATGAGCAGTTCTTC. The encoded protein is CASSLRENAYNEQFF.

This clonotype was detected a few times. V is TRBV9 and J is TRBJ2-7, with 8 bases identical to TRBD2. The length of the CDR3 is 13 residues. Trimming at V came to 5 bases and at J to 6 bases, leaving 7 bases not matched to a gene. Germline-derived CDR1 and CDR2 are SGDLS and YYNGEE. In DNA form, the CDR3 reads TGTGCCAGCAGTCCCACGGGGGGGACCGAGCAGTACTTC. Protein sequence: CASSPTGGTEQYF.

The chain joins TRBV5-4 to TRBJ2-1; TRBD1 might be the D (6 bases). V shed 4 bases and J shed 10 bases, with 15 bases lying between them. This CDR3 is built from 13 residues. The germline gives CDR1 SGHNT, CDR2 YYREEE (reference sequence). The CDR3 spells CASSPRWGQEQFF. CDR3 bases: TGTGCCAGCAGCCCGAGGTGGGGGCAAGAGCAGTTCTTC.

The chain uses TRBV11-3 and TRBJ2-2, with TRBD2 matching 11 bases. The CDR3 runs 16 residues. V lost 5 bases to trimming and J lost 1 base; unmatched junction nucleotides: 3. Germline V CDR1 and CDR2: SGHNT, YENEEA. The CDR3 DNA is TGTGCCAGCAGCAAGGGACTAGCGGTGAACACCGGGGAGCTGTTTTTT. Its translation is CASSKGLAVNTGELFF. The variable domain in full, completed from reference TRBV11-3 and TRBJ2-2, reads EAGVVQSPRYKIIEKKQPVAFWCNPISGHNTLYWYLQNLGQGPELLIRYENEEAVDDSQLPKDRFSAERLKGVDSTLKIQPAELGDSAVYLCASSKGLAVNTGELFFGEGSRLTVL.

V is TRBV4-1 and J is TRBJ1-1; weak D call: TRBD1 (6 bases). Germline V gene lookup returns CDR1 MGHRA and CDR2 YSYEKL. With 1 base removed from V and 4 bases from J, the gap between germline ends came to 13 bases. The CDR3 contains 15 residues. The CDR3 is CASSQGYRVGTEAFF. CDR3 DNA: TGCGCCAGCAGCCAAGGTTACAGGGTTGGCACTGAAGCTTTCTTT.

In this sample, this clonotype turned up many times. The chain employs TRBV12-3 or TRBV12-4 and TRBJ1-1; D is undetermined. V was pared by 1 base and J by 6 bases, with 12 bases between. CDR3 length: 14 amino acids. CDR3 nucleotide sequence: TGTGCCAGCAGTTTAGGATTCAGTTCATCTGAAGCTTTCTTT. Protein sequence: CASSLGFSSSEAFF.